The next 10 T cell receptor beta chains were all read from a single sample in a study of early stage breast cancer tumors. Only in-frame clones appear in the TCRdb table, and some are missing; sequencing was by immunoSEQ multiplex PCR. The profile shows 50,000 to 75,000 clones, over 65% of them singletons. Sequenced input: blood. These receptors were taken from a person aged 25-39 years with breast cancer.

V is TRBV11-2 and J is TRBJ2-7; 8 positions agree with TRBD1. This CDR3 has 14 amino acids. With V trimmed by 3 bases and J by 0 bases, 1 base remained unmatched. The germline V gene has CDR1 SGHAT and CDR2 FQNNGV. CDR3 in amino acids: CASSFDRGSYEQYF. The CDR3 region has the DNA TGTGCCAGCAGCTTCGACAGGGGCTCCTACGAGCAGTACTTC.

This clone was counted a single time. The rearrangement uses TRBV7-6 and TRBJ2-3; D not certain. The CDR3 loop spans 14 amino acids. From germline, CDR1 is SGHVS and CDR2 FNYEAQ. The V and J ends lost 2 bases and 1 base respectively, with 7 bases between them. The CDR3 bases are TGTGCCAGCAGCTTATTGCAAGGCACAGATACGCAGTATTTT. It yields the protein CASSLLQGTDTQYF.

CDR3 protein: CASSLGLADTYEQYF. CDR3 nucleotide sequence: TGTGCCAGCAGCTTAGGGCTAGCGGATACCTACGAGCAGTACTTC. The V call is TRBV7-9, the J call TRBJ2-7, with 7 bases identical to TRBD2. V lost 1 base to trimming and J lost 2 bases; unmatched junction nucleotides: 5. CDR3 length equals 15 residues. Germline-derived CDR1 and CDR2 are SEHNR and FQNEAQ (reference sequence).

The chain links TRBV25-1 to TRBJ2-2; D remains unclear. The ends were cut back, 4 bases at V and 6 bases at J, with 12 bases in the middle. The CDR3 has 14 residues. Germline CDR1 and CDR2: MGHDK and SYGVNS. The chain's CDR3 is CASSGLQWAGELFF. CDR3 coding DNA: TGTGCCAGCAGTGGGCTCCAGTGGGCCGGGGAGCTGTTTTTT.

The chain employs TRBV6-5 and TRBJ2-7; D is unclear. The V and J ends lost 0 bases and 7 bases respectively, with 16 bases between them. Germline loops: CDR1 MNHEY, CDR2 SVGAGI. CDR3 length: 15 residues. CDR3 in amino acids: CASSYSTGPGNEQYF. CDR3 coding DNA: TGTGCCAGCAGTTACTCGACGGGCCCCGGAAATGAGCAGTACTTC.

This chain uses TRBV6-6 with TRBJ2-7; possible D gene TRBD1, 5 bases. This CDR3 is 16 amino acids long. The ends were cut back, 0 bases at V and 0 bases at J, with 12 bases in the middle. CDR1 and CDR2 from the germline V gene are MNHNY and SVGAGI (reference sequence). The DNA for the CDR3 is TGTGCCAGCAGTTACTCGAGTAAGGGGTCCTCCTACGAGCAGTACTTC. Translating gives CASSYSSKGSSYEQYF.

V is TRBV29-1 and J is TRBJ1-5; perhaps TRBD1 as D (5 bases). The CDR3 is 15 amino acids. Trimming took 6 bases from V and 0 from J, leaving 15 bases between them. CDR1 and CDR2 from the germline V gene are SQVTM and ANQGSEA. CDR3 DNA: TGCAGCGTCGCTGACAGTAGGGCTAGCAATCAGCCCCAGCATTTT. Protein: CSVADSRASNQPQHF.

This chain links TRBV2 with TRBJ2-7; the match to TRBD1 covers 7 bases. V gave up 3 bases and J gave up 0 bases; unmatched junction bases: 11. The V gene's germline CDR1 is SNHLY and CDR2 FYNNEI. CDR3 length equals 17 residues. In nucleotides, the CDR3 is TGTGCCAGCAGTGATGCCCGACAGGGCGGACTCTCCTACGAGCAGTACTTC. Translating gives CASSDARQGGLSYEQYF.

The chain is built from TRBV14 and TRBJ2-1; TRBD2 is a possible D gene (6 bases). Germline CDR1 reads SGHDN; CDR2 reads FVKESK. Trimming left V 4 bases short and J 2 bases short, with 12 bases between. The CDR3 length is 15 residues. The CDR3 DNA reads as TGTGCCAGCAGCCCGGTAGGAGGGACCTACAATGAGCAGTTCTTC. Translating it yields CASSPVGGTYNEQFF.

This chain joins TRBV18 and TRBJ2-1; unclear D gene. V lost 4 bases to trimming and J lost 4 bases, with 8 bases between them. The CDR3 spans 13 residues. Germline-derived CDR1 and CDR2 are KGHSH and LQKENI. The CDR3 here is CASSRGPYNEQFF. CDR3 DNA sequence: TGTGCCAGCTCACGTGGCCCATACAATGAGCAGTTCTTC.